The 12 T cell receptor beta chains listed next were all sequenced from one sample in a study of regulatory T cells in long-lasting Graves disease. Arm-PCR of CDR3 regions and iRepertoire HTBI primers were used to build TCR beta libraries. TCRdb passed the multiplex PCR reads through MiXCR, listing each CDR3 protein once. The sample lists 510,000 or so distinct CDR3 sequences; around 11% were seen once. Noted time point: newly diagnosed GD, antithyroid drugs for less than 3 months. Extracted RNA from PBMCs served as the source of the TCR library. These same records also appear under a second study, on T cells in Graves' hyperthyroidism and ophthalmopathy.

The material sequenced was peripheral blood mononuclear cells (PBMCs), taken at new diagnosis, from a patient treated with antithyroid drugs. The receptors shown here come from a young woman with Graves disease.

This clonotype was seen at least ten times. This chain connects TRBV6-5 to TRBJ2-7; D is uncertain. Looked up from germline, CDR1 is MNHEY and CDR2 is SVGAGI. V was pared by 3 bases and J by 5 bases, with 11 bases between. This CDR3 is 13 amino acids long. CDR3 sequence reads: CASSYARNNEQYF. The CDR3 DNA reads TGTGCCAGCAGTTATGCTAGAAACAACGAGCAGTACTTC.

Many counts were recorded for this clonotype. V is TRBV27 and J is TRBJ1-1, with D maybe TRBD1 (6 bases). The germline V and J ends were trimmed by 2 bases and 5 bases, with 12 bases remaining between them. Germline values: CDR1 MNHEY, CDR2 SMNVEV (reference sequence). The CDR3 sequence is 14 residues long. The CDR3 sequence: CASSLRGGRTEAFF. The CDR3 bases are TGTGCCAGCAGTTTACGGGGGGGCCGGACTGAAGCTTTCTTT.

CDR3 residues: CASSQVPSAGYTQYF. The DNA of the CDR3 is TGTGCCAGCAGCCAAGTCCCCAGTGCTGGCTATACGCAGTATTTT. This chain links TRBV3-1 with TRBJ2-3; D remains unclear. The CDR3 length is 15 residues. Germline values: CDR1 LGHDT, CDR2 YNNKEL (reference sequence). V gave up 1 base and J gave up 7 bases, with 15 bases separating them.

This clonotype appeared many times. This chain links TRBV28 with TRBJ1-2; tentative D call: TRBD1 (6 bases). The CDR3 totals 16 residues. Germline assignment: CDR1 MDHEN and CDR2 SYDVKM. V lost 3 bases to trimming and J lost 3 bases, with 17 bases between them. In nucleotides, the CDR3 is TGTGCCAGCAGTTTCCCACAGGGAATCACCGACTATGGCTACACCTTC. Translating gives CASSFPQGITDYGYTF.

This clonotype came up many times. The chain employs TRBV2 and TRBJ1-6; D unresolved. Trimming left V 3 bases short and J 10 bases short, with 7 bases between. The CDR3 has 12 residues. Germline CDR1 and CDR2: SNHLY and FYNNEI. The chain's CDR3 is CASSDRWSPLHF. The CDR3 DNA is TGTGCCAGCAGTGATAGGTGGTCACCCCTCCACTTT.

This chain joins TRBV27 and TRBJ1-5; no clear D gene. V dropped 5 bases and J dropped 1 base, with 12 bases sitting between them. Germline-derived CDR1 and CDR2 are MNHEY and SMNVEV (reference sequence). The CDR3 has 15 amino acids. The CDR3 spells CASSPRGRSNQPQHF. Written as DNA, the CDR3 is TGTGCCAGCAGTCCCCGCGGCAGGAGCAATCAGCCCCAGCATTTT.

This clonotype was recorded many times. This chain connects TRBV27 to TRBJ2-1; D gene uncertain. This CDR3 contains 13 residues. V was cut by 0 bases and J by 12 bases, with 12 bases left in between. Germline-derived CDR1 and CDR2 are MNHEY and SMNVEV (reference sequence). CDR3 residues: CASSLSFGATQFF. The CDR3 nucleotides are TGTGCCAGCAGTTTATCCTTTGGCGCGACGCAGTTCTTC.

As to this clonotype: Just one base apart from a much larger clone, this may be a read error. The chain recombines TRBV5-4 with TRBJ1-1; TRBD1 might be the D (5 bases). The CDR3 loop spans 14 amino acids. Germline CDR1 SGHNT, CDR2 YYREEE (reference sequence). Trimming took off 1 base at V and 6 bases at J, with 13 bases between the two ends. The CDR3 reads CASSLPEVGAEAFF. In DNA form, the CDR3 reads TGTGCCAGCAGCTTGCCGGAGGTAGGGGCTGAAGCTTTCTTT.

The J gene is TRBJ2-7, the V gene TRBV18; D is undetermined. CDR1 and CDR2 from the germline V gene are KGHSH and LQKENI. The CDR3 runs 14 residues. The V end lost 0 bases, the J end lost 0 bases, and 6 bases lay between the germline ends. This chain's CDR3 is CASSPPSRSYEQYF. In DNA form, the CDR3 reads TGTGCCAGCTCACCACCATCACGCTCCTACGAGCAGTACTTC.

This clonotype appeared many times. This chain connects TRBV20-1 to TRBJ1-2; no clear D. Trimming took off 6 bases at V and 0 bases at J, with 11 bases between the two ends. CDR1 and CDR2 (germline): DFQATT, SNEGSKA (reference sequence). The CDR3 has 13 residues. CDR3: CSADTSPNYGYTF. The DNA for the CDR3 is TGCAGTGCCGATACGAGTCCTAACTATGGCTACACCTTC.

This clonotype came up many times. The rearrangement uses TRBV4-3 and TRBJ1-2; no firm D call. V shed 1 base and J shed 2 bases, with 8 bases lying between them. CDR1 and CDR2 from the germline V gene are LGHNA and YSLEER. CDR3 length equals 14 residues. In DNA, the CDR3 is TGCGCCAGCAGCCAAGGACATGGGAACTATGGCTACACCTTC. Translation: CASSQGHGNYGYTF.

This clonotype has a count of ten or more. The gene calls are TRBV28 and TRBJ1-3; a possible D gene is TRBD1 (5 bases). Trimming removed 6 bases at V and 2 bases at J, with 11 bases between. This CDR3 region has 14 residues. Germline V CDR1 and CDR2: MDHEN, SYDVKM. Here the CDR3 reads CASSSGGAGNTIYF. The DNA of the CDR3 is TGTGCCAGCAGCTCCGGGGGAGCTGGAAACACCATATATTTT.